This entry lists 11 T cell receptor beta chains sequenced from one sample in a study of blood T cell repertoires in COVID-19. Assay: immunoSEQ multiplex PCR; the TCRdb copy retains only in-frame clones and omits some. The table shows 110,000 to 150,000 clones, with roughly 90% occurring only once. The sample taken for sequencing was peripheral blood. These receptors all stem from a man aged 70 or older with acute or convalescent COVID-19.

V and J are TRBV4-1 and TRBJ2-7; D perhaps matches TRBD2 (5 bases). This CDR3 comprises 14 residues. Trimming shortened V by 3 bases and J by 3 bases, and 12 bases separated the two germline ends. Germline CDR1 reads MGHRA; CDR2 reads YSYEKL. The CDR3 reads CASSQGIGSYEQYF. CDR3 nucleotides: TGCGCCAGCAGCCAGGGTATTGGGAGCTACGAGCAGTACTTC.

V gene TRBV5-4 combines with J gene TRBJ2-7, with TRBD2 identical over 9 bases. Germline trimming cut 0 bases from V and 2 bases from J; bases unmatched to any gene: 9. This CDR3 is built from 17 residues. The germline gives CDR1 SGHNT, CDR2 YYREEE (reference sequence). The CDR3, as DNA: TGTGCCAGCAGCTTGGGGAGAGGCGGGAGGGCCCCCTACGAGCAGTACTTC. It yields the protein CASSLGRGGRAPYEQYF.

The rearrangement joins TRBV7-2 to TRBJ1-5; D is ambiguous. This CDR3 is 14 amino acids long. Trimming took off 6 bases at V and 9 bases at J, with 18 bases between the two ends. Germline values: CDR1 SGHTA, CDR2 FQGNSA. CDR3 bases: TGTGCCAGCAGTCAAGAGGAGGGTATAAGGCCCCAGCATTTT. It is translated as CASSQEEGIRPQHF.

The gene calls are TRBV5-8 and TRBJ2-7, with D tentatively TRBD2 (6 bases). Germline lookup yields CDR1 SGHTS and CDR2 YDEGEE. With 4 bases removed from V and 3 bases from J, the gap between germline ends came to 14 bases. This CDR3 has 14 residues. The CDR3 loop is CASSLPGVSYEQYF. CDR3 DNA: TGTGCCAGCAGCCTCCCGGGGGTGAGCTACGAGCAGTACTTC.

This sequence joins TRBV27 and TRBJ1-4; TRBD1 matches 9 bases. The CDR3 loop spans 14 amino acids. Trimming at V came to 5 bases and at J to 8 bases, leaving 6 bases not matched to a gene. The germline V gene encodes CDR1 MNHEY and CDR2 SMNVEV (reference sequence). The DNA of the CDR3 is TGTGCCAGCAGTAAGGGACAGGGCGGGGAAAAACTGTTTTTT. Protein product: CASSKGQGGEKLFF.

The genes are TRBV3-1 (or the pseudogene TRBV3-2) and TRBJ2-2; D is unclear. Germline-derived CDR1 and CDR2 are LGHDT and YNNKEL (reference sequence). Trimming cost V 1 base and J 1 base, with 7 bases left between them. The CDR3 runs to 15 residues. CDR3 loop: CASSQAPLNTGELFF. DNA of the CDR3: TGTGCCAGCAGCCAAGCTCCTTTGAACACCGGGGAGCTGTTTTTT.

The chain recombines TRBV28 with TRBJ2-7; 9 bases align to TRBD1. The germline V gene has CDR1 MDHEN and CDR2 SYDVKM. The CDR3 loop spans 14 amino acids. The ends lost 8 bases at V and 0 bases at J; junction bases unmatched: 5. CDR3 protein: CASRGQGRSYEQYF. The DNA of the CDR3 is TGTGCCAGCCGGGGACAGGGCCGCTCCTACGAGCAGTACTTC.

CDR3: CASSPGQGADTQYF. DNA of the CDR3: TGTGCCAGCAGCCCAGGACAGGGAGCAGATACGCAGTATTTT. The genes are TRBV7-2 and TRBJ2-3; 8 nucleotides match TRBD1. J gave up 4 bases and V 5 bases, and 5 bases lay outside the gene matches. Germline lookup yields CDR1 SGHTA and CDR2 FQGNSA. The CDR3 runs to 14 residues. The variable domain in full, completed from reference TRBV7-2 and TRBJ2-3, reads GAGVSQSPSNKVTEKGKDVELRCDPISGHTALYWYRQSLGQGLEFLIYFQGNSAPDKSGLPSDRFSAERTGGSVSTLTIQRTQQEDSAVYLCASSPGQGADTQYFGPGTRLTVL.

The chain employs TRBV2 and TRBJ1-2, with TRBD1 matching 9 bases. Germline loops: CDR1 SNHLY, CDR2 FYNNEI. The CDR3 has 14 residues. J was trimmed by 3 bases and V by 9 bases; bases with no gene match: 8. For the CDR3, the DNA is TGTGCCAGTACTGGACAGGGGCAGGACTATGGCTACACCTTC. This gives the protein CASTGQGQDYGYTF.

This clone was picked up one time. This sequence joins TRBV6-4 and TRBJ1-1, with a possible D match to TRBD1 (5 bases). V was shortened by 6 bases and J by 7 bases, with 18 bases between the two germline ends. Germline loops: CDR1 MRHNA, CDR2 SNTAGT. CDR3 length: 14 amino acids. The CDR3, as DNA: TGTGCCAGCAGAGCCCAGGGTGGCTCGGATGAAGCTTTCTTT. Translation gives CASRAQGGSDEAFF.

This chain joins TRBV11-2 and TRBJ2-7, with 9 bases aligning to TRBD1. The CDR3 runs to 16 residues. Germline V gives CDR1 SGHAT, CDR2 FQNNGV. Losses at the gene ends were 5 bases for V and 0 bases for J; bases not matched to a gene: 8. The CDR3 coding sequence is TGTGCCAGCAGCGCATGGACAGGGGCATACTCCTACGAGCAGTACTTC. Translation gives CASSAWTGAYSYEQYF.